These 20 T cell receptor beta chains were sequenced from one sample in a study of CD8+ T cells in alopecia areata. Treatment: oral pan-JAK inhibitor, 5-10 mg twice daily. It was cDNA, reverse transcribed from extracted RNA, that served as the sequencing template. Some clones are missing from TCRdb's copy, which holds only in-frame ones; the method was immunoSEQ multiplex PCR. The sample consists of over 100,000 clones, about 60% of them appearing once. The material sequenced was CD8+ T cells sorted from blood, taken at week 24, from a patient treated with tofacitinib. These TCRs come from a human donor with alopecia areata.

The chain links TRBV4-1 to TRBJ2-1; D is possibly TRBD2 (6 bases). CDR3 length: 13 amino acids. Germline loops: CDR1 MGHRA, CDR2 YSYEKL. V lost 5 bases and J 8 bases, leaving 13 bases between the germline ends. This chain's CDR3 is CASSSRRGDEQFF. The CDR3 nucleotides read TGCGCCAGCAGCTCTCGGCGGGGCGATGAGCAGTTCTTC.

This rearrangement joins TRBV2 to TRBJ2-3, with TRBD1 matching over 8 bases. This CDR3 has 12 amino acids. V shed 7 bases, J shed 4 bases, and the junction held 1 base outside the gene matches. The germline V gene has CDR1 SNHLY and CDR2 FYNNEI. The CDR3 is CASTDRADTQYF. In nucleotides, the CDR3 is TGTGCCAGCACGGACAGGGCAGATACGCAGTATTTT.

The rearrangement joins TRBV27 to TRBJ1-1; D is ambiguous. V lost 7 bases and J 5 bases, leaving 8 bases between the germline ends. Germline assignment: CDR1 MNHEY and CDR2 SMNVEV (reference sequence). The CDR3 loop spans 11 amino acids. Here the CDR3 reads CASIFGTEAFF. The CDR3 nucleotides read TGTGCCAGCATCTTTGGGACTGAAGCTTTCTTT.

The rearrangement joins TRBV5-1 to TRBJ2-5; TRBD1 matches 9 bases. Germline V lookup: CDR1 SGHRS, CDR2 YFSETQ. The CDR3 loop spans 15 amino acids. V gave up 6 bases and J gave up 5 bases; unmatched junction bases: 11. CDR3 region: CASTSGTGPLETQYF. The CDR3 region has the DNA TGCGCCAGCACCAGTGGGACAGGGCCTTTGGAGACCCAGTACTTC. The entire variable domain, with the rest obtained from reference TRBV5-1 and TRBJ2-5, is as follows: KAGVTQTPRYLIKTRGQQVTLSCSPISGHRSVSWYQQTPGQGLQFLFEYFSETQRNKGNFPGRFSGRQFSNSRSEMNVSTLELGDSALYLCASTSGTGPLETQYFGPGTRLLVL.

The CDR3 coding sequence is TGTGCCTTGTGGGACGCGCCTGAAAAACTGTTTTTT. The encoded protein is CALWDAPEKLFF. The V call is TRBV30, the J call TRBJ1-4; D perhaps matches TRBD1 (5 bases). The V gene's germline CDR1 is GTSNPN and CDR2 SVGIG (reference sequence). CDR3 length: 12 amino acids. Trimming took off 7 bases at V and 7 bases at J, with 13 bases between the two ends. Full variable domain (outside the CDR3, taken from reference TRBV30 and TRBJ1-4): SQTIHQWPATLVQPVGSPLSLECTVEGTSNPNLYWYRQAAGRGLQLLFYSVGIGQISSEVPQNLSASRPQDRQFILSSKKLLLSDSGFYLCALWDAPEKLFFGSGTQLSVL.

This chain joins TRBV6-6 and TRBJ2-5; a weak D match, TRBD1 (6 bases). Germline V gene lookup returns CDR1 MNHNY and CDR2 SVGAGI (reference sequence). With 5 bases removed from V and 1 base from J, the gap between germline ends came to 11 bases. The CDR3 runs to 14 residues. Here the CDR3 reads CASSPWTAQETQYF. In DNA, the CDR3 is TGTGCCAGCAGTCCATGGACAGCCCAAGAGACCCAGTACTTC.

This CDR3 is CASHPKGTSYEQYF. DNA for the CDR3: TGTGCCAGCCACCCGAAGGGGACCTCCTACGAGCAGTACTTC. V is TRBV2 and J is TRBJ2-7; D possibly uses TRBD1 or TRBD2 (5 bases each). With 8 bases removed from V and 0 bases from J, the gap between germline ends came to 14 bases. Germline CDR1 SNHLY, CDR2 FYNNEI. The CDR3 totals 14 residues.

The J gene is TRBJ2-3, the V gene TRBV25-1; possibly TRBD1 for D (6 bases). This CDR3 has 15 residues. V was cut by 2 bases and J by 0 bases, with 9 bases left in between. Germline CDR1 and CDR2: MGHDK and SYGVNS. The DNA for the CDR3 is TGTGCCAGCAGTGAAGACAGGTCTAGCACAGATACGCAGTATTTT. Protein: CASSEDRSSTDTQYF.

The gene calls are TRBV15 and TRBJ1-5; possibly TRBD1 for D (5 bases). The CDR3 is 15 amino acids. V shed 3 bases and J shed 4 bases, with 13 bases lying between them. From germline, CDR1 is LNHNV and CDR2 YYDKDF (reference sequence). The CDR3 DNA sequence: TGTGCCACCAGCAGTCTCGGGACCGCGAATCAGCCCCAGCATTTT. It specifies CATSSLGTANQPQHF.

The genes are TRBV9 and TRBJ1-1, with TRBD1 identical over 7 bases. Trimming removed 4 bases from V and 5 bases from J; junction bases left unmatched: 8. The CDR3 is 14 residues long. The germline CDR1 and CDR2 sequences are SGDLS and YYNGEE. The CDR3 reads CASSPGDSGTEAFF. The CDR3 coding sequence is TGTGCCAGCAGCCCAGGGGACAGCGGAACTGAAGCTTTCTTT.

The chain is built from TRBV2 and TRBJ1-1; unclear D gene. Between the trimmed V and J ends, which lost 9 bases and 8 bases, there was a span of 16 bases. Germline V gene lookup returns CDR1 SNHLY and CDR2 FYNNEI. The CDR3 totals 12 residues. CDR3 bases: TGTGCCAGTAGAGACATAATGCCCGAAGCTTTCTTT. The encoded protein is CASRDIMPEAFF.

This rearrangement joins TRBV13 to TRBJ2-1, with 7 bases that match TRBD1. CDR1 is PRHDT, CDR2 FYEKMQ, per germline (reference sequence). This CDR3 is 13 amino acids long. Losses at the gene ends were 4 bases for V and 5 bases for J; bases not matched to a gene: 2. The CDR3 DNA reads TGTGCCAGCAGCTGGGACAGCAACAATGAGCAGTTCTTC. It specifies CASSWDSNNEQFF.

This clone came up a few times. The chain links TRBV29-1 to TRBJ1-2; 8 nucleotides align to TRBD1. Germline V lookup: CDR1 SQVTM, CDR2 ANQGSEA. This CDR3 has 14 amino acids. With 0 bases clipped from V and 11 bases from J, the junction kept 11 bases outside the gene matches. The CDR3 reads CSVEDLGQGSWYTF. CDR3 sequence (DNA): TGCAGCGTTGAAGACCTCGGACAGGGTAGTTGGTACACCTTC.

The J gene is TRBJ1-2, the V gene TRBV7-2; the D is unclear. Trimming removed 8 bases at V and 8 bases at J, with 24 bases between. Germline V gene sequence: CDR1 SGHTA, CDR2 FQGNSA. This CDR3 contains 15 residues. The CDR3 spells CASYSLVDTATGYTF. CDR3 coding DNA: TGTGCCAGCTATTCTTTGGTTGACACTGCTACCGGCTACACCTTC.

The chain combines TRBV7-9 with TRBJ2-1; D remains unclear. CDR3 length: 13 residues. Germline V lookup: CDR1 SEHNR, CDR2 FQNEAQ (reference sequence). Trimming removed 5 bases at V and 5 bases at J, with 10 bases between. CDR3 region: CASSHSENNEQFF. The CDR3 DNA follows: TGTGCCAGCAGCCACTCAGAGAACAATGAGCAGTTCTTC.

This clone was seen a few times. This chain connects TRBV11-2 to TRBJ2-2, with no clear D. The V and J ends lost 1 base and 5 bases respectively, with 8 bases between them. CDR1 and CDR2 (germline): SGHAT, FQNNGV. There are 14 residues in the CDR3. CDR3 nucleotides: TGTGCCAGCAGCTTAGGGCCCCATACCGGGGAGCTGTTTTTT. Its protein is CASSLGPHTGELFF.

The chain links TRBV5-1 to TRBJ2-1; a weak D match, TRBD1 (6 bases). The CDR3 spans 13 residues. CDR1 and CDR2 from the germline V gene are SGHRS and YFSETQ. V lost 2 bases, J lost 6 bases, and 9 bases lay in between. The CDR3 reads CASSFGQFNEQFF. CDR3 bases: TGCGCCAGCAGCTTTGGACAGTTCAATGAGCAGTTCTTC.

The rearrangement links TRBV5-4 to TRBJ2-1, with 9 bases aligning to TRBD2. The CDR3 length is 14 residues. Germline trimming cut 4 bases from V and 8 bases from J; bases unmatched to any gene: 7. The germline V gene has CDR1 SGHNT and CDR2 YYREEE (reference sequence). The CDR3 DNA reads as TGTGCCAGCAGCACCGGGACTAGCTTGGATGAGCAGTTCTTC. Encoded protein: CASSTGTSLDEQFF.

This clone was picked up a small number of times. V usage is TRBV13 and J usage is TRBJ2-5, with D uncertain. Germline CDR1 reads PRHDT; CDR2 reads FYEKMQ (reference sequence). Trimming stripped 4 bases from V and 1 base from J, with 13 bases between. The CDR3 is 15 amino acids. CDR3 in DNA: TGTGCCAGCAGCTCCTGGTCTACGGCCCAAGAGACCCAGTACTTC. As protein: CASSSWSTAQETQYF. Looking up the rest from reference TRBV13 and TRBJ2-5 gives the full variable domain: AAGVIQSPRHLIKEKRETATLKCYPIPRHDTVYWYQQGPGQDPQFLISFYEKMQSDKGSIPDRFSAQQFSDYHSELNMSSLELGDSALYFCASSSWSTAQETQYFGPGTRLLVL.

The chain uses TRBV2 and TRBJ2-3, with D perhaps matching TRBD1 (5 bases). This CDR3 region has 15 residues. Trimming removed 5 bases from V and 0 bases from J, with 12 bases in between. CDR1 and CDR2 from the germline V gene are SNHLY and FYNNEI. This CDR3 reads CASSLQGGSTDTQYF. CDR3 DNA: TGTGCCAGCAGTCTTCAGGGTGGGAGCACAGATACGCAGTATTTT.